The 3 T cell receptor beta chains reported below all come from one sample, sequenced in a study of identical twins. TCRdb passed the 5' RACE reads through MiXCR, listing each CDR3 protein once. The sample carries roughly 260,000 distinct CDR3 sequences, approximately 6.8% recorded once. The same data also went into a second study, on yellow fever vaccine responses in identical twins.

The sequenced material came from CD8+ T cells sorted from blood. These receptors were collected from a woman aged 18-30 years in good health.

This clonotype has more than one count but fewer than ten. The chain joins TRBV5-1 to TRBJ2-7, with D possibly being TRBD1 (5 bases). The V end was cut by 3 bases, the J end by 7 bases, with 23 bases between. CDR3 size: 16 residues. CDR1 and CDR2 (germline): SGHRS, YFSETQ. The CDR3: CASSSEQVSSAEEQYF. The DNA of the CDR3 is TGCGCCAGCAGCTCCGAACAGGTGTCTTCCGCTGAGGAGCAGTACTTC.

This chain links TRBV28 with TRBJ2-1; 13 bases are a match to TRBD2. Trimming at V came to 6 bases and at J to 9 bases, leaving 8 bases not matched to a gene. The germline CDR1 and CDR2 sequences are MDHEN and SYDVKM. The CDR3 runs 15 residues. The CDR3 DNA reads TGTGCCAGCAGCCCCGGACTAGCGGGAGTAGGTGAGCAGTTCTTC. Encoded protein: CASSPGLAGVGEQFF.

This clonotype was counted only a few times. The chain carries TRBV28 and TRBJ1-1; no definite D call. This CDR3 comprises 10 residues. Germline lookup yields CDR1 MDHEN and CDR2 SYDVKM. Trimming stripped 4 bases from V and 8 bases from J, with 5 bases between. In DNA, the CDR3 is TGTGCCAGCAGTTCCCTGGAAGCTTTCTTT. It yields the protein CASSSLEAFF.